One sample yielded the 25 T cell receptor beta chains listed below, sequenced in a study of T cells of healthy individuals. MiXCR was run by TCRdb on the 5' RACE reads, yielding one entry per CDR3 protein. The repertoire consists of approximately 58,000 distinct CDR3 sequences, with around 15% occurring once and the leading ten covering roughly 16%. The receptors derive from a human donor in good health.

At least ten counts were recorded for this clonotype. V is TRBV29-1 and J is TRBJ2-5; 8 bases agree with TRBD1. This CDR3 is built from 13 residues. Germline trimming cut 4 bases from V and 5 bases from J; bases unmatched to any gene: 6. Germline lookup yields CDR1 SQVTM and CDR2 ANQGSEA. CDR3 in amino acids: CSVAVRGQETQYF. CDR3 DNA sequence: TGCAGCGTTGCCGTCAGGGGGCAGGAGACCCAGTACTTC.

This clonotype was counted many times. V and J are TRBV29-1 and TRBJ2-7; 7 bases are shared with TRBD1. The CDR3 spans 13 residues. The J segment lost 1 base and the V segment lost 4 bases, leaving 4 bases of the junction unmatched. From germline, CDR1 is SQVTM and CDR2 ANQGSEA. CDR3 DNA sequence: TGCAGCGTTGGACAGGGCGAGTCCTACGAGCAGTACTTC. This gives the protein CSVGQGESYEQYF.

This clonotype was recorded a few times. V gene TRBV6-5 combines with J gene TRBJ2-7; D is possibly TRBD2 (6 bases). The V end lost 7 bases, the J end lost 7 bases, and 23 bases lay between the germline ends. The CDR3 has 15 residues. Germline CDR1 and CDR2: MNHEY and SVGAGI. CDR3 bases: TGTGCCAGCACCTACCCCCCGGACTACCCAGGGGAGCAGTACTTC. Protein: CASTYPPDYPGEQYF.

At least ten counts were recorded for this clonotype. The chain is built from TRBV7-8 and TRBJ1-2; D unclear. This CDR3 is 15 amino acids long. The germline gives CDR1 SGHVS, CDR2 FQNEAQ. V was cut by 4 bases and J by 0 bases, with 12 bases left in between. In DNA, the CDR3 is TGTGCCAGCAGCTCTTCCCCCGGATCTAACTATGGCTACACCTTC. This sequence encodes CASSSSPGSNYGYTF.

This clonotype was found many times. The chain recombines TRBV24-1 with TRBJ1-2; 10 bases align to TRBD1. The V segment lost 8 bases and the J segment 4 bases; nucleotides outside the gene matches: 6. Per germline, CDR1 KGHDR and CDR2 SFDVKD. This CDR3 has 14 amino acids. The CDR3 region is CATNPTGGPYGYTF. The CDR3, as DNA: TGTGCCACCAACCCGACAGGGGGCCCCTATGGCTACACCTTC.

In DNA form, the CDR3 reads TGCGCCAGCAGCATTGACAGGGATTCACCCCTCCACTTT. It specifies CASSIDRDSPLHF. The gene calls are TRBV5-1 and TRBJ1-6; 7 bases match TRBD1. The V and J ends lost 4 bases and 8 bases, in that order; junction bases with no gene match: 3. The V gene's germline CDR1 is SGHRS and CDR2 YFSETQ. The CDR3 contains 13 residues.

This clonotype occurred many times. J is TRBJ1-1 and V is TRBV11-2, with no clear D. Germline CDR1 SGHAT, CDR2 FQNNGV. The CDR3 contains 12 residues. V was clipped by 1 base and J by 12 bases, with 12 bases between them. The CDR3 sequence is CASSLADTGTFF. The CDR3 DNA follows: TGTGCCAGCAGCTTAGCAGACACGGGTACTTTCTTT.

In its sample, this clonotype was seen many times. V usage is TRBV20-1 and J usage is TRBJ2-7; 7 bases agree with TRBD2. The CDR3 has 13 amino acids. Germline V gene sequence: CDR1 DFQATT, CDR2 SNEGSKA (reference sequence). The V and J ends lost 4 bases and 3 bases, in that order; junction bases with no gene match: 6. Here the CDR3 reads CSAIRDYHYEQYF. The CDR3 DNA reads TGCAGTGCTATACGGGACTATCACTACGAGCAGTACTTC.

The chain employs TRBV7-2 and TRBJ1-6, with D hard to call. Germline V gene data show CDR1 as SGHTA and CDR2 as FQGNSA. Deletions cut 2 bases from V and 10 bases from J, with 15 bases between. The length of the CDR3 is 15 residues. CDR3 DNA: TGTGCCAGCAGCTTAATGGCAAGGAAGGAATCACCCCTCCACTTT. Translation: CASSLMARKESPLHF.

A few counts support this clonotype. The rearrangement joins TRBV7-2 to TRBJ2-5; 8 nucleotides match TRBD2. Germline V gene sequence: CDR1 SGHTA, CDR2 FQGNSA. The ends lost 4 bases at V and 2 bases at J; junction bases unmatched: 12. The CDR3 covers 17 residues. The CDR3 loop is CASSSGLAGGLQETQYF. DNA for the CDR3: TGTGCCAGCAGCTCCGGTCTAGCGGGCGGCCTTCAAGAGACCCAGTACTTC.

The table lists this clonotype with a few counts. V usage is TRBV6-2 or TRBV6-3 and J usage is TRBJ2-3; D uncertain. V shed 1 base and J shed 2 bases, with 7 bases lying between them. The CDR3 sequence is 14 residues long. CDR1 is MNHEY and CDR2 is SVGEGT in the germline V gene. CDR3 nucleotides: TGTGCCAGCAGTTACTACCAGGACACAGATACGCAGTATTTT. Encoded protein: CASSYYQDTDTQYF.

The genes are TRBV5-1 and TRBJ1-4; D is perhaps TRBD1 (5 bases). Germline CDR1 and CDR2: SGHRS and YFSETQ. The CDR3 consists of 20 residues. V was clipped by 4 bases and J by 7 bases, with 32 bases between them. CDR3: CASSRRVGPQGPAGGEKLFF. CDR3 sequence (DNA): TGCGCCAGCAGCCGGAGGGTCGGGCCTCAAGGCCCTGCGGGGGGTGAAAAACTGTTTTTT.

In this sample, this clonotype turned up a few times. The chain employs TRBV5-4 and TRBJ1-4; TRBD1 might be the D (5 bases). The CDR3 extends over 14 amino acids. The germline V gene encodes CDR1 SGHNT and CDR2 YYREEE (reference sequence). V was trimmed by 4 bases and J by 4 bases, leaving 11 bases between them. The CDR3 nucleotides are TGTGCCAGCAGCCCCGGGGGGGTTAATGAAAAACTGTTTTTT. Its protein is CASSPGGVNEKLFF.

The table lists this clonotype with a few counts. The CDR3 here is CSVNPGTGELYYEQYF. CDR3 DNA: TGCAGCGTCAACCCCGGGACAGGAGAACTCTACTACGAGCAGTACTTC. The genes are TRBV29-1 and TRBJ2-7; 8 nucleotides agree with TRBD1. The CDR3 contains 16 residues. Trimming cost V 6 bases and J 3 bases; bases outside gene matches: 16. Germline-derived CDR1 and CDR2 are SQVTM and ANQGSEA.

The chain joins TRBV11-2 to TRBJ1-4; 7 positions match TRBD1. In germline, CDR1 is SGHAT, CDR2 FQNNGV. This CDR3 region has 16 residues. J lost 0 bases, V lost 5 bases, and 6 bases had no gene match. The chain's CDR3 is CASSDIGTATNEKLFF. The CDR3 coding sequence is TGTGCCAGCAGCGATATAGGGACAGCAACTAATGAAAAACTGTTTTTT.

This clonotype was observed many times. CDR3 region: CASSGLNNEQFF. The CDR3 DNA follows: TGTGCCAGCAGTGGACTGAACAATGAGCAGTTCTTC. V and J are TRBV27 and TRBJ2-1; TRBD2 might be the D (5 bases). Germline V gene data show CDR1 as MNHEY and CDR2 as SMNVEV (reference sequence). The V end was cut by 5 bases, the J end by 5 bases, with 7 bases between. CDR3 size: 12 residues.

The chain has TRBV20-1 and TRBJ2-5; 8 bases match TRBD2. Germline V CDR1 and CDR2: DFQATT, SNEGSKA (reference sequence). CDR3 length: 13 amino acids. V was clipped by 6 bases and J by 5 bases; unmatched bases: 8. This CDR3 is CSAAREGGETQYF. CDR3 bases: TGCAGTGCAGCTCGGGAGGGGGGTGAGACCCAGTACTTC.

V gene TRBV12-3 or TRBV12-4 combines with J gene TRBJ1-1; D remains ambiguous. Trimming shortened V by 6 bases and J by 7 bases, and 9 bases separated the two germline ends. This CDR3 region has 11 residues. CDR3 in DNA: TGTGCCAGCAGCCCACGGGGTGAAGCTTTCTTT. It encodes CASSPRGEAFF.

V usage is TRBV12-3 or TRBV12-4 and J usage is TRBJ1-2, with TRBD1 as a possible D gene (5 bases). The CDR3 contains 12 residues. V was pared by 8 bases and J by 7 bases, with 14 bases between. DNA for the CDR3: TGTGCCAGCTCACCGGGGGTAGGTGGCTACACCTTC. Protein product: CASSPGVGGYTF.

This chain links TRBV19 with TRBJ2-5; the D is unclear. Between the trimmed V and J ends, which lost 1 base and 4 bases, there was a span of 7 bases. CDR3 length: 13 amino acids. Germline V gene data show CDR1 as LNHDA and CDR2 as SQIVND (reference sequence). Here the CDR3 reads CASSIATIETQYF. The CDR3, as DNA: TGTGCCAGTAGTATAGCTACTATAGAGACCCAGTACTTC.

The chain is built from TRBV4-1 and TRBJ1-2; a possible D gene is TRBD1 (6 bases). Germline values: CDR1 MGHRA, CDR2 YSYEKL. V lost 3 bases and J lost 14, with 22 bases in between. This CDR3 comprises 14 residues. This CDR3 reads CASSHSKEGQTSTF. The CDR3 DNA sequence: TGCGCCAGCAGCCATTCGAAGGAGGGACAAACTTCGACCTTC.

This clonotype was detected many times. The chain carries TRBV20-1 and TRBJ2-1; 10 positions match TRBD2. The CDR3 totals 15 residues. Trimming at V came to 5 bases and at J to 4 bases, leaving 8 bases not matched to a gene. Germline loops: CDR1 DFQATT, CDR2 SNEGSKA (reference sequence). CDR3 sequence: CSAPWRTSGYNEQFF. The CDR3 region has the DNA TGCAGTGCTCCATGGAGGACTAGCGGTTACAATGAGCAGTTCTTC.

The V and J genes are TRBV5-1 and TRBJ2-7; D is possibly TRBD2 (5 bases). The CDR3 runs to 15 residues. V gave up 0 bases and J gave up 3 bases, with 13 bases separating them. The germline V gene encodes CDR1 SGHRS and CDR2 YFSETQ. The CDR3 spells CASSLGPSGGYEQYF. CDR3 sequence (DNA): TGCGCCAGCAGCTTGGGGCCTTCCGGAGGCTACGAGCAGTACTTC. Filled out from reference TRBV5-1 and TRBJ2-7, the complete variable domain reads KAGVTQTPRYLIKTRGQQVTLSCSPISGHRSVSWYQQTPGQGLQFLFEYFSETQRNKGNFPGRFSGRQFSNSRSEMNVSTLELGDSALYLCASSLGPSGGYEQYFGPGTRLTVT.

The chain recombines TRBV5-6 with TRBJ2-1, with D tentatively TRBD2 (6 bases). With 5 bases removed from V and 5 bases from J, the gap between germline ends came to 20 bases. The CDR3 sequence is 16 residues long. The germline V gene has CDR1 SGHDT and CDR2 YYEEEE. CDR3 sequence reads: CASRSAGRGADNEQFF. The CDR3 bases are TGTGCCAGCAGGTCAGCGGGTCGGGGCGCGGACAATGAGCAGTTCTTC.

This clonotype has a count of ten or more. V usage is TRBV5-1 and J usage is TRBJ2-7, with D tentatively TRBD1 (6 bases). Germline CDR1 reads SGHRS; CDR2 reads YFSETQ. Between the trimmed V and J ends, which lost 3 bases and 5 bases, there was a span of 9 bases. This CDR3 region has 12 residues. CDR3 sequence: CASSYRENEQYF. The CDR3 DNA is TGCGCCAGCAGCTACAGGGAAAACGAGCAGTACTTC. Filled out from reference TRBV5-1 and TRBJ2-7, the complete variable domain reads KAGVTQTPRYLIKTRGQQVTLSCSPISGHRSVSWYQQTPGQGLQFLFEYFSETQRNKGNFPGRFSGRQFSNSRSEMNVSTLELGDSALYLCASSYRENEQYFGPGTRLTVT.